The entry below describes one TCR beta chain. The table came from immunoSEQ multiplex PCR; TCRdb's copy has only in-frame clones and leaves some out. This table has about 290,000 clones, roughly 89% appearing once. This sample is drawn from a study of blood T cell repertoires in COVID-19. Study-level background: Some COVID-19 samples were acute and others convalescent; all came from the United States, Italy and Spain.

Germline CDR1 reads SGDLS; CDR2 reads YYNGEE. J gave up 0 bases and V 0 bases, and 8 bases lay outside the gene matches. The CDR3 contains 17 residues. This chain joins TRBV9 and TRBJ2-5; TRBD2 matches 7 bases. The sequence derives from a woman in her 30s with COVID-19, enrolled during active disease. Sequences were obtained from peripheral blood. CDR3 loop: CASSVEAGNMYQETQYF. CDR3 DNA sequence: TGTGCCAGCAGCGTAGAAGCGGGGAATATGTACCAAGAGACCCAGTACTTC. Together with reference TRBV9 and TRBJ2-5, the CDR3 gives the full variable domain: DSGVTQTPKHLITATGQRVTLRCSPRSGDLSVYWYQQSLDQGLQFLIQYYNGEERAKGNILERFSAQQFPDLHSELNLSSLELGDSALYFCASSVEAGNMYQETQYFGPGTRLLVL.